The T cell receptor (beta chain) under discussion was sequenced for a study of shared T cell receptors in the human thymus. This clone has only a few counts. Profiling relied on immunoSEQ multiplex PCR, and the TCRdb table lists in-frame clones only, not all of them. The sample consists of 540,000 or so clones, approximately 80% of them appearing once. V lost 6 bases and J 3 bases, leaving 12 bases between the germline ends. This CDR3 is 13 amino acids long. The V gene's germline CDR1 is SGHRS and CDR2 YFSETQ. A further study also used this sample, focusing on human thymus T cells.

What was sequenced was thymocytes. This TCR derives from a boy less than two years old with a congenital heart defect. This chain joins TRBV5-1 and TRBJ1-2; D may be TRBD1 (6 bases). Written as DNA, the CDR3 is TGCGCCAGCAAGGGGGTCGGGGACTATGGCTACACCTTC. This codes for CASKGVGDYGYTF.